The subject of this entry is one TCR beta chain. Its target antigen remains unknown. One base away there is no much larger clone; base qualities are not given. These data originate in a study of radiation and T cells in renal cell carcinoma (dated by TCRdb to 2020 to 2022). In the study overall: TCR beta sequencing covered over 50 samples in total, comprising 25 or so tumors and roughly 27 peripheral blood samples. The final blood draw took place at 4 weeks after radiation, the same time as nephrectomy. Across all 50 or so samples, several million unique CDR3 nucleotide sequences encoding about 2.7 million unique CDR3 amino acid sequences were identified.

The V end gives up 1 base and the J end 10 bases, leaving 6 bases in the junction not matched to a gene. Taken from cysteine to phenylalanine, the CDR3 has 14 residues. CDR3 DNA is the only sequence kept; it has 42 bases, read in frame from the first base. From the germline V gene, CDR1 is SGDLS and CDR2 is YYNGEE. Broader findings and caveats from the paper: In blood, the top tumor clonotypes increased between baseline and 2 weeks post-radiation and then shrank by 4 weeks, which suggests that tumor-resident clones expanded only transiently. Blood repertoire dynamics were not followed beyond 4 weeks after treatment. Because pretreatment tumor biopsies were not available, the baseline intratumoral presence of clonotypes could not be determined. The single-armed trial design could not address effects of radiation dose or scheduling on the TCR repertoire.

Sample time point, as interpreted from the label and publication: blood 4 weeks post-SBRT, at nephrectomy. This sample's treatment or condition label indicates: 15 Gy SBRT to primary tumor, nephrectomy 4 weeks later. The samples were drawn from a clinical trial, where primary renal cell carcinomas were treated with 15 Gy of stereotactic body radiation therapy and then removed by nephrectomy 4 weeks afterward. Serial peripheral blood from radiation-treated patients was sampled at baseline, 2 weeks and 4 weeks after SBRT to track tumor-enriched clonotypes. Renal cell carcinoma with clear cell pathology was present in all patients. The QIAamp DNA Blood Mini Kit (Qiagen) was used to prepare genomic DNA for TCR sequencing. Only samples passing all quality control checks were included in the analyses. Following the manufacturer's recommendations, the immunoSEQ kit was used to generate TCR beta libraries from genomic DNA. To prepare the libraries, a first multiplex PCR with proprietary primers was run, followed by a second PCR that added unique barcodes, and a bead cleanup was done after each round. Each sample batch included a kit-provided positive control reaction and a negative control reaction. The final libraries were assessed on an Agilent 4200 TapeStation D1000 ScreenTape, pooled by volume, and quantified by qPCR. Sequencing was performed on an Illumina NextSeq500 with a MidOutput 150-cycle cartridge, and 156 Read1 and 15 Index1 cycles were run with kit custom primers. The pooled library was loaded at about 1 pM, with an approximately 20% PhiX control spiked in. In the authors' own workflow: Vendor-processed data were analyzed in R, and a clonotype was defined as all T cells sharing the same CDR3 nucleotide sequence. In the clone abundance analyses, frequencies in each sample were normalized to that sample's 10,000 most abundant clones. Public T cell clones, which averaged fewer than five per sample, were removed prior to analysis. Tumor-enriched clonotypes and baseline blood-enriched clonotypes were defined as those with an abundance difference of at least 32-fold between compartments. A beta-binomial differential abundance model was applied to find clonotypes that expanded or contracted between blood time points. Similarity between tumor and blood repertoires was quantified using the Baroni-Urbani and Buser coefficient, and groups were compared with two-tailed Wilcoxon tests in R. TCRdb holds this immuneACCESS table with in-frame rearrangements only. Some clones are missing; in checked studies, unresolved V genes explain under half, and the rest has no known cause. V and J calls plus clone size are reproduced from that table; the DNA served to infer D and trimming. The sample contains around 94,000 clones, 85% of them found a single time. Roughly a tenth of the sample is held by the ten biggest clonotypes.

The clonotype comes from a middle-aged man with renal cell carcinoma. The starting material was blood, obtained from a patient whose treatment included radiotherapy and nephrectomy. This chain joins TRBV9 to TRBJ2-3, and 10 bases in between align with TRBD2. The CDR3 protein sequence reads: CASSVTSGGASQYF. In nucleotides, the sequence is TGTGCCAGCAGCGTAACCAGCGGGGGGGCTTCGCAGTATTTT.